The next 14 T cell receptor beta chains were all read from a single sample in a study of OX40 agonist ivuxolimab in advanced cancers. Measured with immunoSEQ multiplex PCR; TCRdb has only the in-frame clones, and not every one. The profile shows approximately 63,000 clones, more than 80% of them singletons. Source: CD4+ or CD8+ T cells sorted from blood, taken in a trial of the OX40 agonist ivuxolimab. The receptors stem from an adult with an advanced solid tumor such as melanoma, head and neck, liver or kidney cancer.

The gene calls are TRBV13 and TRBJ2-7; 11 bases fit TRBD1. This CDR3 spans 14 amino acids. Looked up from germline, CDR1 is PRHDT and CDR2 is FYEKMQ (reference sequence). J gave up 7 bases and V 5 bases, and 7 bases lay outside the gene matches. CDR3 DNA: TGTGCCAGCAGCGGAGGGACAGGGGGAGAAGAGCAGTACTTC. This translates into CASSGGTGGEEQYF.

The gene calls are TRBV5-5 and TRBJ1-1, with unresolved D. The CDR3 extends over 13 amino acids. Germline V gene lookup returns CDR1 SGHKS and CDR2 YYEKEE (reference sequence). V lost 3 bases and J 5 bases, leaving 11 bases between the germline ends. The CDR3 nucleotides are TGTGCCAGCAGCTCAGAAGGAAGAACTGAAGCTTTCTTT. Residues: CASSSEGRTEAFF.

The chain is built from TRBV10-3 and TRBJ1-4, with D hard to call. Per the germline V gene, CDR1 is ENHRY and CDR2 is SYGVKD. Trimming pared 3 bases from V and 7 bases from J, leaving 15 bases between. This CDR3 contains 15 residues. CDR3: CAISESETVSEKLFF. CDR3 nucleotides: TGTGCCATCAGTGAATCGGAAACAGTGAGTGAAAAACTGTTTTTT.

V and J are TRBV27 and TRBJ2-1, with TRBD2 matching over 15 bases. The germline gives CDR1 MNHEY, CDR2 SMNVEV (reference sequence). The CDR3 totals 17 residues. After removal of 7 bases from V and 2 bases from J, the junction contained 6 bases not matched to a gene. The CDR3 region has the DNA TGTGCCAGCACCTCCGGACTAGCGGGGGGGGCCTACAATGAGCAGTTCTTC. It yields the protein CASTSGLAGGAYNEQFF.

This clone was seen a few times. The V and J genes are TRBV19 and TRBJ1-1; D gene unclear. CDR3 length equals 11 residues. Germline assignment: CDR1 LNHDA and CDR2 SQIVND (reference sequence). Trimming removed 5 bases from V and 3 bases from J, with 4 bases in between. CDR3: CASSDDTEAFF. The CDR3 nucleotides are TGTGCCAGTAGTGACGACACTGAAGCTTTCTTT.

The CDR3 DNA follows: TGTGCCAGCAGTATGACTTACCTGGGACGGATCGAGCAGTACTTC. Amino acid sequence: CASSMTYLGRIEQYF. The V call is TRBV28, the J call TRBJ2-7; perhaps D is TRBD1 or TRBD2 (5 bases each). Trimming removed 5 bases from V and 6 bases from J, with 20 bases in between. CDR1 MDHEN and CDR2 SYDVKM come from the germline V gene. This CDR3 comprises 15 residues.

J is TRBJ1-2 and V is TRBV6-5; no clear D gene. CDR3 length: 13 residues. The V and J ends lost 2 bases and 4 bases respectively, with 8 bases between them. Germline V gives CDR1 MNHEY, CDR2 SVGAGI. The chain's CDR3 is CASSYAGTYGYTF. In DNA form, the CDR3 reads TGTGCCAGCAGTTACGCGGGTACCTATGGCTACACCTTC.

The chain employs TRBV29-1 and TRBJ2-2; 11 nucleotides align to TRBD2. The CDR3 extends over 14 amino acids. The trim removed 3 bases at V and 4 bases at J, leaving 1 base unmatched. Germline V gene sequence: CDR1 SQVTM, CDR2 ANQGSEA. The CDR3 nucleotides read TGCAGCGTTGATCTAGCGGGGGGCACCGGGGAGCTGTTTTTT. Amino acids: CSVDLAGGTGELFF.

This clone turned up a few times. The rearrangement joins TRBV9 to TRBJ1-1; TRBD1 matches at 8 bases. CDR1 and CDR2 (germline): SGDLS, YYNGEE. The CDR3 length is 15 residues. With 3 bases clipped from V and 1 base from J, the junction kept 5 bases outside the gene matches. The CDR3 loop is CASSAQTGENTEAFF. DNA of the CDR3: TGTGCCAGCAGCGCCCAGACAGGGGAGAACACTGAAGCTTTCTTT. The whole variable domain, filled in from reference TRBV9 and TRBJ1-1, reads DSGVTQTPKHLITATGQRVTLRCSPRSGDLSVYWYQQSLDQGLQFLIQYYNGEERAKGNILERFSAQQFPDLHSELNLSSLELGDSALYFCASSAQTGENTEAFFGQGTRLTVV.

The J gene is TRBJ1-2, the V gene TRBV14; a possible D gene is TRBD1 (6 bases). The CDR3 has 17 residues. Per the germline V gene, CDR1 is SGHDN and CDR2 is FVKESK. V was clipped by 0 bases and J by 6 bases, with 20 bases between them. The CDR3 here is CASSQDHLGANFDGYTF. CDR3 DNA: TGTGCCAGCAGCCAAGACCACTTGGGGGCCAATTTCGATGGCTACACCTTC.

The chain couples TRBV4-3 to TRBJ1-2; 8 positions agree with TRBD1. The CDR3 extends over 16 amino acids. The V gene end was trimmed by 2 bases and the J gene end by 6 bases; junction bases not matched to a gene: 11. Germline V gene lookup returns CDR1 LGHNA and CDR2 YSLEER. CDR3 loop: CASSQSRTGRINGYTF. CDR3 sequence (DNA): TGCGCCAGCAGCCAATCCCGGACAGGGAGAATTAATGGCTACACCTTC.

The chain is built from TRBV4-1 and TRBJ1-4; D remains unclear. This CDR3 is 15 amino acids long. Deletions cut 1 base from V and 3 bases from J, with 9 bases between. Germline CDR1 reads MGHRA; CDR2 reads YSYEKL. CDR3 sequence (DNA): TGCGCCAGCAGCCAAGTCAGGCCTCCTAATGAAAAACTGTTTTTT. As protein: CASSQVRPPNEKLFF.

In this sample, this clone turned up once. The chain uses TRBV15 and TRBJ2-5; TRBD1 aligns across 10 bases. V gave up 9 bases and J gave up 3 bases; unmatched junction bases: 1. CDR3 length: 12 amino acids. The germline CDR1 and CDR2 sequences are LNHNV and YYDKDF (reference sequence). CDR3 in DNA: TGTGCCACAGGGACAGGGGAAGAGACCCAGTACTTC. This encodes CATGTGEETQYF.

This clone showed up just a few times. This chain joins TRBV9 and TRBJ2-6; TRBD1 matches at 9 bases. Germline CDR1 and CDR2: SGDLS and YYNGEE. The CDR3 consists of 16 residues. The junction had 4 bases not matched to a gene; V was cut back by 6 bases and J by 0 bases. The CDR3 spells CASKTGGTSGANVLTF. In DNA, the CDR3 is TGTGCCAGCAAGACAGGGGGAACCTCTGGGGCCAACGTCCTGACTTTC. Looking up the rest from reference TRBV9 and TRBJ2-6 gives the full variable domain: DSGVTQTPKHLITATGQRVTLRCSPRSGDLSVYWYQQSLDQGLQFLIQYYNGEERAKGNILERFSAQQFPDLHSELNLSSLELGDSALYFCASKTGGTSGANVLTFGAGSRLTVL.